The 8 T cell receptor beta chains below were found in one sample sequenced in a study of CD8 T cells in ankylosing spondylitis. Their cognate antigens are unknown. The study, taken as a whole, reports: For ankylosing spondylitis blood, a TCR beta motif of seven to nine highly homologous variants appeared characteristic.

MiXCR, run by TCRdb on the 5' RACE reads, gives a single entry per CDR3 protein. The sample records around 890,000 distinct CDR3 sequences, around 11% being singletons. The sample consisted of blood, either unsorted or a sorted T cell fraction (not recorded which). The receptors were sampled from a male donor with ankylosing spondylitis.

The gene calls are TRBV18 and TRBJ2-1; D is perhaps TRBD2 (6 bases). With 3 bases removed from V and 5 bases from J, the gap between germline ends came to 11 bases. The germline CDR1 and CDR2 sequences are KGHSH and LQKENI. This CDR3 is built from 14 residues. Here the CDR3 reads CASSPWTTNNEQFF. For the CDR3, the DNA is TGTGCCAGCTCACCGTGGACTACTAACAATGAGCAGTTCTTC.

This chain uses TRBV6-5 with TRBJ2-2; maybe TRBD2 (6 bases). The CDR3 runs to 15 residues. Germline V lookup: CDR1 MNHEY, CDR2 SVGAGI. Trimming removed 2 bases from V and 4 bases from J, with 11 bases in between. This CDR3 reads CASSYLRDFTGELFF. For the CDR3, the DNA is TGTGCCAGCAGTTACCTCCGGGACTTCACCGGGGAGCTGTTTTTT.

This clonotype has more than one count but fewer than ten. This chain connects TRBV6-5 to TRBJ2-7; a weak D match, TRBD2 (5 bases). The CDR3 has 15 amino acids. Germline assignment: CDR1 MNHEY and CDR2 SVGAGI. Trimming left V 0 bases short and J 1 base short, with 10 bases between. This CDR3 is CASSYSRRSSYEQYF. The CDR3 coding sequence is TGTGCCAGCAGTTACTCAAGGAGGAGTTCCTACGAGCAGTACTTC.

This clonotype occurred a few times. The chain couples TRBV20-1 to TRBJ1-2, with D maybe TRBD1 (5 bases). The CDR3 length is 15 residues. Between the trimmed V and J ends, which lost 4 bases and 1 base, there was a span of 16 bases. CDR1 DFQATT and CDR2 SNEGSKA come from the germline V gene (reference sequence). The CDR3 spells CSATPGPLVNYGYTF. The DNA of the CDR3 is TGCAGTGCTACCCCGGGACCTCTAGTTAACTATGGCTACACCTTC.

The sample holds a few counts of this clonotype. This chain connects TRBV6-1 to TRBJ2-3; 7 bases are a match to TRBD1. In germline, CDR1 is MNHNS, CDR2 SASEGT. The CDR3 extends over 14 amino acids. After removal of 6 bases from V and 0 bases from J, the junction contained 3 bases not matched to a gene. CDR3 sequence: CASRGTASTDTQYF. CDR3 DNA: TGTGCCAGCAGAGGGACAGCTAGCACAGATACGCAGTATTTT.

The rearrangement links TRBV5-1 to TRBJ2-1; no clear D. V lost 0 bases, J lost 11 bases, and 12 bases lay in between. Germline V gene sequence: CDR1 SGHRS, CDR2 YFSETQ. This CDR3 has 13 amino acids. CDR3 sequence reads: CASSLAQQNQQFF. Here the CDR3 DNA reads TGCGCCAGCAGCTTGGCCCAACAGAATCAGCAGTTCTTC.

The V call is TRBV5-1, the J call TRBJ2-7; D possibly corresponds to TRBD2 (5 bases). CDR3 length: 13 residues. Trimming removed 6 bases from V and 5 bases from J, with 15 bases in between. The germline CDR1 and CDR2 sequences are SGHRS and YFSETQ. The chain's CDR3 is CASTPGWENEQYF. The CDR3 DNA follows: TGCGCCAGCACCCCCGGCTGGGAGAACGAGCAGTACTTC.

Only a few counts were recorded for this clonotype. This sequence joins TRBV20-1 and TRBJ1-5; D gene unclear. CDR3 size: 16 residues. Germline V gene data show CDR1 as DFQATT and CDR2 as SNEGSKA (reference sequence). The V end was cut by 7 bases, the J end by 0 bases, with 19 bases between. In DNA, the CDR3 is TGCAGTGGAAGCCGTTTAGGCCCATATAGCAATCAGCCCCAGCATTTT. Translated: CSGSRLGPYSNQPQHF.